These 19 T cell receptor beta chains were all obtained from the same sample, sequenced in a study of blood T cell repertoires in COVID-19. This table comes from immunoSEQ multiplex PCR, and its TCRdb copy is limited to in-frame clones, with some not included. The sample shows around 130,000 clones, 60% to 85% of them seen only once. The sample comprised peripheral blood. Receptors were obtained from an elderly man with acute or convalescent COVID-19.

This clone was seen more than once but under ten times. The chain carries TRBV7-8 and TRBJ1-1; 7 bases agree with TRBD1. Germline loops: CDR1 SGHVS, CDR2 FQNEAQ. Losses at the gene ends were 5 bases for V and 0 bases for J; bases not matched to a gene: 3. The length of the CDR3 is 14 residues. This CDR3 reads CASSVGTVNTEAFF. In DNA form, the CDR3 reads TGTGCCAGCAGCGTCGGGACAGTGAACACTGAAGCTTTCTTT.

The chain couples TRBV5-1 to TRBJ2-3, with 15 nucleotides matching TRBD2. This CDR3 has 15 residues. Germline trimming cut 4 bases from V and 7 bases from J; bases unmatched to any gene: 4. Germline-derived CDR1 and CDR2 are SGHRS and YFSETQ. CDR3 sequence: CASSVGTSGGNTQYF. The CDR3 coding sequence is TGCGCCAGCAGCGTCGGGACTAGCGGGGGGAATACGCAGTATTTT.

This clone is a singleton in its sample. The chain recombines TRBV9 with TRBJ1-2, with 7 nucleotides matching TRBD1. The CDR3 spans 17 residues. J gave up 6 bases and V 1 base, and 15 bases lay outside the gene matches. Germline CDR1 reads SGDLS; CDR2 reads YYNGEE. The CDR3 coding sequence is TGTGCCAGCAGCGTAAACCCCCGGGACAGAAGGGGAGATGGCTACACCTTC. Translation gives CASSVNPRDRRGDGYTF.

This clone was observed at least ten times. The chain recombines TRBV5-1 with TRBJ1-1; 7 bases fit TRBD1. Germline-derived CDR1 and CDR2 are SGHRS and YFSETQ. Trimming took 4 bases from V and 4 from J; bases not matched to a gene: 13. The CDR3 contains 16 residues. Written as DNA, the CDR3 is TGCGCCAGCAGCCAGGGGGGAAGCGCAGGGGGCACTGAAGCTTTCTTT. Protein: CASSQGGSAGGTEAFF.

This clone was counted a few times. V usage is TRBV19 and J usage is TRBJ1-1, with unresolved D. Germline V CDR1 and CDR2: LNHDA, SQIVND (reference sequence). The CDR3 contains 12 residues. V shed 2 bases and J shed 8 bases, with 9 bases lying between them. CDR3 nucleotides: TGTGCCAGTAGTATACTGGGGAGGGAAGCTTTCTTT. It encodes CASSILGREAFF.

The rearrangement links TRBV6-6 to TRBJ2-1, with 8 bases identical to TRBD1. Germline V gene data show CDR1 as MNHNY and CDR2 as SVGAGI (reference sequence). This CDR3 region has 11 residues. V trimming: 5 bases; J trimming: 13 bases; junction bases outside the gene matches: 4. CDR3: CASSVGQGQFF. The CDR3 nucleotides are TGTGCCAGCAGTGTAGGACAGGGACAGTTCTTC.

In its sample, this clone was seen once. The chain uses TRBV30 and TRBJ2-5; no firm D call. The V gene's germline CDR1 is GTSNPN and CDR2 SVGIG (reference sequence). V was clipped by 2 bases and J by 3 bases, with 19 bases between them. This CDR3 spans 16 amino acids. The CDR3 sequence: CAWSPQPGSLKETQYF. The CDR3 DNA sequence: TGTGCCTGGAGTCCCCAACCAGGAAGCCTAAAAGAGACCCAGTACTTC.

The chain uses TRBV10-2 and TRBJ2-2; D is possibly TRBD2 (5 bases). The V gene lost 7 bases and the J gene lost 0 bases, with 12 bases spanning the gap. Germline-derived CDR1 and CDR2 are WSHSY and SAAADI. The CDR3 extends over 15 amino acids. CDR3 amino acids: CASTSDGTNTGELFF. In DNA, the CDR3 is TGCGCCAGCACTTCGGACGGGACGAACACCGGGGAGCTGTTTTTT.

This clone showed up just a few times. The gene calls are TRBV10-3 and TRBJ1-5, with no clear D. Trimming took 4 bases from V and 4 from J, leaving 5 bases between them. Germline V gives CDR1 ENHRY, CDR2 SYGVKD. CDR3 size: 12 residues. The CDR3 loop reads CAISAYNQPQHF. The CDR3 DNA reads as TGTGCCATCAGTGCGTATAATCAGCCCCAGCATTTT.

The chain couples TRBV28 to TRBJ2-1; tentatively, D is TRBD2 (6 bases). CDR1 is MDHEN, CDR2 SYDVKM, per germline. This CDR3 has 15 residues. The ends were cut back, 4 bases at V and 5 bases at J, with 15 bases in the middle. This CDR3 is CASSSPRRGNNEQFF. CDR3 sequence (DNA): TGTGCCAGCAGTTCTCCCAGGCGGGGAAACAATGAGCAGTTCTTC.

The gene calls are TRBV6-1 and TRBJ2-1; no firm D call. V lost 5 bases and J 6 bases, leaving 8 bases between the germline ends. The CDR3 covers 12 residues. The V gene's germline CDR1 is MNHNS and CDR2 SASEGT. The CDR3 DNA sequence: TGTGCCAGCAGTACTACCCCCAATGAGCAGTTCTTC. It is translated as CASSTTPNEQFF.

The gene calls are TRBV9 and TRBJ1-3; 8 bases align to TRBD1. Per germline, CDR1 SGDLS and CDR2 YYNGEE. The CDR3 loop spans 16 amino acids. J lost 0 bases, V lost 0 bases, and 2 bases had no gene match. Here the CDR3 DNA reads TGTGCCAGCAGCGTAGGGACAGGGAGCTCTGGAAACACCATATATTTT. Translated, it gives CASSVGTGSSGNTIYF.

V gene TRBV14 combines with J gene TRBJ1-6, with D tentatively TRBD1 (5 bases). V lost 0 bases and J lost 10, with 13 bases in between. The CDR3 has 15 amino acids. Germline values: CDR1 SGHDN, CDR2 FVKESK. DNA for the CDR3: TGTGCCAGCAGCCAAGAAGGTAGGGGCCGATCACCCCTCCACTTT. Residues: CASSQEGRGRSPLHF.

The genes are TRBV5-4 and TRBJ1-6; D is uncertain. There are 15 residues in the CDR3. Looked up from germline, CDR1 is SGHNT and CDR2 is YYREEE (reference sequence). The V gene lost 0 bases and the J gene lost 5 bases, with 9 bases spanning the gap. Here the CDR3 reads CASSLGQSNNSPLHF. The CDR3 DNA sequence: TGTGCCAGCAGCTTGGGGCAGTCAAATAATTCACCCCTCCACTTT.

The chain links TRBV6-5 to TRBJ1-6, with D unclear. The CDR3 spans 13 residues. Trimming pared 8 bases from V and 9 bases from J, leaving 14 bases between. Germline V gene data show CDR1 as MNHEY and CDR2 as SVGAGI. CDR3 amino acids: CASVVERGSPLHF. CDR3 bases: TGTGCCAGCGTGGTCGAACGCGGTTCACCCCTCCACTTT.

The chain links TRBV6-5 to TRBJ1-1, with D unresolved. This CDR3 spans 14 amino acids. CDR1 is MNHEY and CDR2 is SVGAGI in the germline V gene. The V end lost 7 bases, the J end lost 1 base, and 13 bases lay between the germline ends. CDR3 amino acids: CASITLRGNTEAFF. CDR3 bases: TGTGCCAGCATCACATTGCGGGGGAACACTGAAGCTTTCTTT.

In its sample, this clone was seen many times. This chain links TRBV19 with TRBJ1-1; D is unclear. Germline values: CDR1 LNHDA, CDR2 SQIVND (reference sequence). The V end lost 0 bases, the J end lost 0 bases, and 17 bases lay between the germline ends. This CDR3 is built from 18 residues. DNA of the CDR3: TGTGCCAGTAGTATAGAGAGTGGAGGGTCGAGGATGAACACTGAAGCTTTCTTT. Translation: CASSIESGGSRMNTEAFF. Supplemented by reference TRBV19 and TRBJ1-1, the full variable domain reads DGGITQSPKYLFRKEGQNVTLSCEQNLNHDAMYWYRQDPGQGLRLIYYSQIVNDFQKGDIAEGYSVSREKKESFPLTVTSAQKNPTAFYLCASSIESGGSRMNTEAFFGQGTRLTVV.

CDR3 in amino acids: CASNLLGGLGGNTIYF. The CDR3 bases are TGTGCCAGCAACCTACTCGGGGGATTGGGCGGAAACACCATATATTTT. The rearrangement uses TRBV2 and TRBJ1-3, with a weak D call TRBD1 (5 bases). CDR3 length: 16 amino acids. V was trimmed by 7 bases and J by 4 bases, leaving 20 bases between them. CDR1 SNHLY and CDR2 FYNNEI come from the germline V gene.

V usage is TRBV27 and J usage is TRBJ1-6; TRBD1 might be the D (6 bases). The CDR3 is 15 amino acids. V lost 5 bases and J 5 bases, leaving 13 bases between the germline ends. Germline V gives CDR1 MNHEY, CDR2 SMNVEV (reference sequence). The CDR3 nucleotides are TGTGCCAGCAGTCTCAGGACAGTCGATAATTCACCCCTCCACTTT. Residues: CASSLRTVDNSPLHF.